This T cell receptor (beta chain) was found in a study of vaccination and CD4 T cells after COVID-19. Across the whole study: Convalescent cases consisted of six males and four females, of whom two were Hispanic.

Study-level findings and limits: From 21 to 38, the median of SARS-CoV-2-reactive clonotypes rose without reaching significance. For convalescent patients, 304 of the 307 vaccine-specific clones analyzed were classified as spike mono-reactive.

TCRdb recomputed calls from the PCR reads with MiXCR, one row per CDR3 protein. The sample lists about 21,000 distinct CDR3 sequences, around 57% occurring once. In the case of this clonotype: Its antigen is unidentified.

The CDR3 is 14 residues long. V shed 3 bases and J shed 11 bases, with 19 bases lying between them. Per the germline V gene, CDR1 is ENHRY and CDR2 is SYGVKD. Patients returned positive PCR results between March and December 2020, earlier than US Alpha, Beta and Delta variants. The gene calls are TRBV10-3 and TRBJ1-1; D is unclear. The specimen comprised CD4+ T cells from blood, sampled before SARS-CoV-2 vaccination. This receptor was identified in a human donor who had recovered from COVID-19. In DNA, the CDR3 is TGTGCCATCAGTGACCGAAGAGAGTCCCCGGGGGCTTTCTTT. This gives the protein CAISDRRESPGAFF.